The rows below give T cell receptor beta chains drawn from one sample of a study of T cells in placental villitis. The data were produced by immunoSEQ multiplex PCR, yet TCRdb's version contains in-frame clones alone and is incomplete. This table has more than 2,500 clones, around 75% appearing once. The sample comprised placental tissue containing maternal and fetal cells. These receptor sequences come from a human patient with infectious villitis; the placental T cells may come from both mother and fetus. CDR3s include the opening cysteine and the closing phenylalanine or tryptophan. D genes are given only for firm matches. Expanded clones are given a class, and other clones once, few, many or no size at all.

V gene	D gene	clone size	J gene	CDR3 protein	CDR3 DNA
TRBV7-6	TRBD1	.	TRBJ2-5	CASSSGQGMVETQYF	TGTGCCAGCAGCTCGGGACAGGGGATGGTTGAGACCCAGTACTTC
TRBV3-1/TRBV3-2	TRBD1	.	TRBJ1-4	CASSQPQGAGNNEKLFF	TGTGCCAGCAGCCAGCCCCAGGGGGCCGGCAATAATGAAAAACTGTTTTTT
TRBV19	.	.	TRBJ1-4	CASSTGETSEKLFF	TGTGCCAGTAGTACGGGCGAAACCAGTGAAAAACTGTTTTTT
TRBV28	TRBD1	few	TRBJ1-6	CASRPKRTGINNSPLHF	TGTGCCAGCAGGCCCAAGAGGACAGGGATTAATAATTCACCCCTCCACTTT
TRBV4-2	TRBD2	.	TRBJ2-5	CASSELAEGPETQYF	TGTGCCAGCAGCGAACTAGCGGAGGGGCCCGAGACCCAGTACTTC
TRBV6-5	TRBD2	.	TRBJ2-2	CASSSGTSGEYGELFF	TGTGCCAGCAGTTCCGGGACTAGCGGAGAGTACGGGGAGCTGTTTTTT
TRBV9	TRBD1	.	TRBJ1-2	CASSETGDGYTF	TGTGCCAGCAGCGAGACAGGGGATGGCTACACCTTC
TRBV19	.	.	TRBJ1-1	CASQILGALGTEAFF	TGTGCCAGTCAAATATTGGGGGCCCTCGGTACTGAAGCTTTCTTT
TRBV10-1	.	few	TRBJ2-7	CASSDPRSSYEQYF	TGCGCCAGCAGTGACCCCAGGAGTTCCTACGAGCAGTACTTC
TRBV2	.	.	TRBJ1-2	CASSEAGGGYGYTF	TGTGCCAGCAGTGAAGCGGGAGGGGGCTATGGCTACACCTTC
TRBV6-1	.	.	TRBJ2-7	CASSDSGSYEQYF	TGTGCCAGCAGTGATAGCGGATCCTACGAGCAGTACTTC
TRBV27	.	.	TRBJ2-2	CASSLRGYDTGELFF	TGTGCCAGCAGTTTACGCGGGTATGACACTGGGGAGCTGTTTTTT
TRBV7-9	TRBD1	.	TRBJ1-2	CASSQQAGTGTYGYTF	TGTGCCAGCAGCCAGCAAGCCGGGACAGGGACCTATGGCTACACCTTC
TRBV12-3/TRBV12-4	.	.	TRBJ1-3	CASSPGNTIYF	TGTGCCTCCAGCCCAGGAAACACCATATATTTT
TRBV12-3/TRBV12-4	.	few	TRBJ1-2	CASSLSQGYGYTF	TGTGCCAGCAGTTTAAGCCAGGGTTATGGCTACACCTTC
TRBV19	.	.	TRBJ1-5	CASSIVVGGMGAPQHF	TGTGCCAGTAGTATAGTCGTCGGGGGAATGGGGGCGCCCCAGCATTTT
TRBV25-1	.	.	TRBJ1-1	CASSDTRTEAFF	TGTGCCAGCAGTGACACAAGGACTGAAGCTTTCTTT
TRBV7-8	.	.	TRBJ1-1	CASSLQIRENTEAFF	TGTGCCAGCAGCTTACAAATTCGGGAGAACACTGAAGCTTTCTTT
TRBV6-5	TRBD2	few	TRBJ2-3	CASIYGGEADTQYF	TGTGCCAGCATTTACGGGGGGGAAGCAGATACGCAGTATTTT
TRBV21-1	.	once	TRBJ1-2	CASSKLRTGSNYGYTF	TGTGCCAGCAGCAAACTTCGGACGGGAAGTAACTATGGCTACACCTTC
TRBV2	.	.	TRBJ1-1	CASSRIGMNTEAFF	TGTGCCAGCAGTCGGATCGGGATGAACACTGAAGCTTTCTTT
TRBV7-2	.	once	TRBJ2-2	CASSPISTSPEELFF	TGTGCCAGCAGCCCTATATCGACCTCCCCTGAGGAGCTGTTTTTT
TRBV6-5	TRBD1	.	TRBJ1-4	CASSSGQGAYEKLFF	TGTGCCAGCAGTTCTGGCCAGGGGGCGTATGAAAAACTGTTTTTT
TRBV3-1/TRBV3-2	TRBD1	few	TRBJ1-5	CASSPRTGGQPQHF	TGTGCCAGCAGCCCTCGGACAGGGGGCCAGCCCCAGCATTTT
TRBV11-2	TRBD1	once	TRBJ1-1	CASSPGRGLEAFF	TGTGCCAGCAGCCCAGGCAGGGGGCTTGAAGCTTTCTTT
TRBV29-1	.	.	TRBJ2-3	CSAAGDTTDTQYF	TGCAGCGCCGCCGGGGATACCACAGATACGCAGTATTTT
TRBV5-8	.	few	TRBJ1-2	CASSFISTFDDGYTF	TGTGCCAGCAGCTTTATTTCCACCTTCGATGACGGCTACACCTTC
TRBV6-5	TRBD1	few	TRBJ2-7	CASRQGQGAFYEQYF	TGTGCCAGCAGACAGGGACAGGGGGCGTTTTACGAGCAGTACTTC
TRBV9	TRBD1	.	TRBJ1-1	CASSATGGTEAFF	TGTGCCAGCAGCGCGACAGGGGGCACTGAAGCTTTCTTT
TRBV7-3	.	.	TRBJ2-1	CASSLFSRGWQFF	TGTGCCAGCAGCTTATTTTCCCGTGGGTGGCAGTTCTTC
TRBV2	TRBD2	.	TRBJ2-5	CASSDPTSGGALEETQYF	TGTGCCAGCAGTGACCCGACTAGCGGGGGGGCTTTAGAAGAGACCCAGTACTTC
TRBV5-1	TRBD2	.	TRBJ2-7	CASSSTSGGAYEQYF	TGCGCCAGCAGCTCAACTAGCGGGGGGGCCTACGAGCAGTACTTC
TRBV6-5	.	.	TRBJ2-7	CASSPRGREEQYF	TGTGCCAGCAGTCCCCGGGGCCGGGAAGAGCAGTACTTC
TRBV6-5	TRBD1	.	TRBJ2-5	CASTGGFETQYF	TGTGCCAGCACAGGGGGCTTTGAGACCCAGTACTTC
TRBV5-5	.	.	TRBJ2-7	CASSLDRTDFREQYF	TGTGCCAGCAGCTTGGACCGGACGGATTTTAGGGAGCAGTACTTC
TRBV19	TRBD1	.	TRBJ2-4	CASRQGVAKNIQYF	TGTGCCAGTCGACAGGGGGTGGCCAAAAACATTCAGTACTTC
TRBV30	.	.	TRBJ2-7	CAWSVQSYEQYF	TGTGCCTGGAGTGTACAATCCTACGAGCAGTACTTC
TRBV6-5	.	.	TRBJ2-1	CASYDPRSYNEQFF	TGTGCCAGCTATGACCCTCGCTCCTACAATGAGCAGTTCTTC
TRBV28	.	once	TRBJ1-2	CASSFRTAGLNYGYTF	TGTGCCAGCAGTTTTAGGACCGCAGGGCTTAACTATGGCTACACCTTC
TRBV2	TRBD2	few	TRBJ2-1	CASSGGASGGSNEQFF	TGTGCCAGCAGCGGGGGCGCTAGCGGGGGCTCCAATGAGCAGTTCTTC
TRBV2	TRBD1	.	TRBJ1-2	CASSEDRAFYGYTF	TGTGCCAGCAGTGAGGACAGGGCTTTCTATGGCTACACCTTC
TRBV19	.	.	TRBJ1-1	CASSDGHLNTEAFF	TGTGCCAGTAGTGACGGACACCTGAACACTGAAGCTTTCTTT
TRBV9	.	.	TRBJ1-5	CASSVVSDSSNQPQHF	TGTGCCAGCAGCGTAGTGTCGGATTCTAGCAATCAGCCCCAGCATTTT
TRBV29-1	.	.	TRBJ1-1	CSVRHSNTEAFF	TGCAGCGTCCGACACAGCAACACTGAAGCTTTCTTT
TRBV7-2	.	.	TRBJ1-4	CASSLDASVEKLFF	TGTGCCAGCAGCTTAGATGCCTCCGTCGAAAAACTGTTTTTT
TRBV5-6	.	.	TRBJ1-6	CASSPGSYNSPLHF	TGTGCCAGCAGCCCCGGGTCCTATAATTCACCCCTTCACTTT
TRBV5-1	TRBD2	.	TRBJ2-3	CASSLAVAGGPDTQYF	TGCGCCAGCAGCTTGGCCGTAGCGGGGGGGCCAGATACGCAGTATTTT
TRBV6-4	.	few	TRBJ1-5	CASGLGKPQHF	TGTGCCAGCGGGCTCGGGAAGCCCCAGCATTTT